The rows below give T cell receptor beta chains drawn from one sample of a study of shared clonotypes between healthy human individuals. Profiling relied on immunoSEQ multiplex PCR, and the TCRdb table lists in-frame clones only, not all of them. Of 180,000 or so clones listed, over 85% are singletons. The source material was naive CD4+ T cells sorted from blood. Receptor source: a woman in her twenties or thirties in good health. CDR3s include the opening cysteine and the closing phenylalanine or tryptophan. Each record gives: D gene, J gene, CDR3 length, clone size, V gene, CDR3 protein, CDR3 DNA. D genes are given only for firm matches. Size values are once, few and many counts, or a class for expanded clones, and some rows have none.

>-|TRBJ2-5|13|-|TRBV2
CASNPGLQETQYF
TGTGCCAGCAACCCGGGACTTCAAGAGACCCAGTACTTC
>TRBD1|TRBJ2-7|14|-|TRBV11-3
CASSRRQGTYEQYF
TGTGCCAGCAGCAGGAGACAGGGGACCTACGAGCAGTACTTC
>TRBD1|TRBJ1-5|13|-|TRBV19
CASSPTGEQPQHF
TGTGCCAGTAGTCCTACAGGGGAGCAGCCCCAGCATTTT
>-|TRBJ2-7|17|-|TRBV28
CASSFLHPGRSSYEQYF
TGTGCCAGCAGTTTCCTCCACCCGGGACGGAGCTCCTACGAGCAGTACTTC
>TRBD1|TRBJ2-7|13|-|TRBV6-6
CASSLGGFSEQYF
TGTGCCAGCAGTTTAGGGGGCTTCTCCGAGCAGTACTTC
>TRBD2|TRBJ2-7|16|few|TRBV7-2
CASSFSAAGGPHEQYF
TGTGCCAGCAGCTTTTCTGCGGCGGGAGGGCCTCACGAGCAGTACTTC
>-|TRBJ1-4|14|-|TRBV18
CASSLGTLREKLFF
TGTGCCAGCTCACTCGGGACATTGAGGGAAAAACTGTTTTTT
>TRBD1|TRBJ1-5|18|-|TRBV19
CASSIDGPGQGARQPQHF
TGTGCCAGTAGTATAGATGGGCCTGGACAGGGGGCTCGACAGCCCCAGCATTTT
>-|TRBJ2-7|11|-|TRBV5-6
CASSLTYEQYF
TGTGCCAGCAGCTTGACCTACGAGCAGTACTTC
>-|TRBJ1-2|13|-|TRBV14
CASSQPSNYGYTF
TGTGCCAGCAGCCAGCCGAGTAACTATGGCTACACCTTC
>-|TRBJ1-2|13|-|TRBV28
CASSFGGQYGYTF
TGTGCCAGCAGTTTCGGGGGGCAATATGGCTACACCTTC
>-|TRBJ2-3|17|once|TRBV15
CATSRDWSSTSTDTQYF
TGTGCCACCAGCAGAGATTGGTCGTCAACCAGCACAGATACGCAGTATTTT
>-|TRBJ2-5|15|-|TRBV19
CASSQWDGVRGTQYF
TGTGCCAGTAGTCAGTGGGATGGCGTAAGGGGGACCCAGTACTTC
>-|TRBJ1-4|11|once|TRBV11-3
CARKVCEKLFF
TGTGCCAGAAAGGTTTGTGAAAAACTGTTTTTT
>-|TRBJ2-7|16|-|TRBV5-1
CASSVGPGRESYEQYF
TGCGCCAGCAGCGTTGGACCGGGACGGGAATCCTACGAGCAGTACTTC
>TRBD2|TRBJ2-7|15|-|TRBV7-9
CASSRPSSGSYEQYF
TGTGCCAGCAGCCGCCCTTCTAGCGGCTCCTACGAGCAGTACTTC